The 32 T cell receptor beta chains presented below share a single source sample, sequenced in a study of cytotoxic CD8 clonotypes in ibrutinib-treated CLL. Method: immunoSEQ multiplex PCR; TCRdb's copy keeps in-frame clones and lacks some. The sample includes a few hundred thousand clones, approximately 80% seen only once; the top ten take 6.5% to 8.5%. Specimen: PBMCs, collected before ibrutinib treatment. These receptors came from a human donor with chronic lymphocytic leukemia.

V is TRBV5-1 and J is TRBJ1-2; tentative D call: TRBD1 (5 bases). The CDR3 totals 15 residues. Trimming took off 4 bases at V and 2 bases at J, with 15 bases between the two ends. Germline V gives CDR1 SGHRS, CDR2 YFSETQ. The CDR3 DNA sequence: TGCGCCAGCAGCGTACGGGGCAGGGACAACTATGGCTACACCTTC. Its translation is CASSVRGRDNYGYTF.

Of note for this clone: The same CDR3 can be traced to other DNA sequences in this sample. This chain joins TRBV20-1 and TRBJ2-7; D ambiguous. The germline V gene encodes CDR1 DFQATT and CDR2 SNEGSKA (reference sequence). Trimming removed 2 bases from V and 1 base from J, with 3 bases in between. The CDR3 sequence is 11 residues long. The CDR3 DNA reads as TGCAGTGCTAGACGGTCCTACGAGCAGTACTTC. Translated: CSARRSYEQYF.

This chain connects TRBV7-6 to TRBJ2-2; D is unclear. V was cut by 2 bases and J by 4 bases, with 11 bases left in between. The CDR3 has 15 amino acids. Germline-derived CDR1 and CDR2 are SGHVS and FNYEAQ. CDR3 in amino acids: CASSLTTDRTGELFF. The CDR3 DNA sequence: TGTGCCAGCAGCTTAACTACTGACCGCACCGGGGAGCTGTTTTTT.

The genes are TRBV20-1 and TRBJ1-2; D uncertain. Per the germline V gene, CDR1 is DFQATT and CDR2 is SNEGSKA (reference sequence). This CDR3 region has 11 residues. Between the trimmed V and J ends, which lost 1 base and 7 bases, there was a span of 7 bases. The CDR3 DNA sequence: TGCAGTGCTAGAGGGAGCGGTGGCTACACCTTC. Translation: CSARGSGGYTF.

The chain recombines TRBV29-1 with TRBJ2-7; D is possibly TRBD1 (6 bases). CDR3 length equals 12 residues. V shed 7 bases and J shed 4 bases, with 14 bases lying between them. Germline V gives CDR1 SQVTM, CDR2 ANQGSEA. The CDR3 sequence: CSAKRTEYEQYF. In nucleotides, the CDR3 is TGCAGCGCTAAACGGACAGAGTACGAGCAGTACTTC.

CDR3 amino acids: CASKNPLPEREGSLLVLYEQYF. CDR3 DNA: TGTGCCAGCAAAAACCCCCTTCCTGAGCGGGAGGGCTCTCTTCTAGTGTTGTACGAGCAGTACTTC. This chain links TRBV9 with TRBJ2-7; 10 nucleotides agree with TRBD2. After removal of 6 bases from V and 4 bases from J, the junction contained 31 bases not matched to a gene. There are 22 residues in the CDR3. CDR1 SGDLS and CDR2 YYNGEE come from the germline V gene.

This clone was observed a handful of times. V usage is TRBV6-1 and J usage is TRBJ1-2, with D tentatively TRBD1 (5 bases). V gave up 6 bases and J gave up 7 bases, with 12 bases separating them. CDR3 size: 12 residues. Germline V CDR1 and CDR2: MNHNS, SASEGT. CDR3 bases: TGTGCCAGCAGGCAGGGTGGGCCTGGCTACACCTTC. Translated: CASRQGGPGYTF.

The chain joins TRBV9 to TRBJ2-1, with 8 positions matching TRBD2. Germline V gene sequence: CDR1 SGDLS, CDR2 YYNGEE. The ends lost 2 bases at V and 7 bases at J; junction bases unmatched: 14. The CDR3 spans 17 residues. The CDR3 sequence is CASSVSGLAGGVNEQFF. DNA for the CDR3: TGTGCCAGCAGCGTTTCTGGACTAGCCGGAGGGGTAAATGAGCAGTTCTTC.

The chain recombines TRBV27 with TRBJ2-3; D is tentatively TRBD1 or TRBD2 (5 bases each). The CDR3 has 14 residues. Trimming removed 3 bases from V and 2 bases from J, with 9 bases in between. Per the germline V gene, CDR1 is MNHEY and CDR2 is SMNVEV (reference sequence). The CDR3 here is CASSFSGTTDTQYF. CDR3 coding DNA: TGTGCCAGCAGTTTTTCAGGGACCACAGATACGCAGTATTTT.

This chain uses TRBV2 with TRBJ2-7; 9 nucleotides align to TRBD1. Germline values: CDR1 SNHLY, CDR2 FYNNEI. J lost 4 bases, V lost 4 bases, and 8 bases had no gene match. This CDR3 contains 15 residues. The DNA for the CDR3 is TGTGCCAGCAGTGTTGTAGGGACAGGGAATTACGAGCAGTACTTC. This encodes CASSVVGTGNYEQYF. Supplemented by reference TRBV2 and TRBJ2-7, the full variable domain reads EPEVTQTPSHQVTQMGQEVILRCVPISNHLYFYWYRQILGQKVEFLVSFYNNEISEKSEIFDDQFSVERPDGSNFTLKIRSTKLEDSAMYFCASSVVGTGNYEQYFGPGTRLTVT.

The genes are TRBV7-9 and TRBJ2-5, with D perhaps TRBD2 (6 bases). The CDR3 spans 15 residues. The germline V and J ends were trimmed by 4 bases and 0 bases, with 12 bases remaining between them. The germline V gene has CDR1 SEHNR and CDR2 FQNEAQ (reference sequence). In DNA form, the CDR3 reads TGTGCCAGCAGCTACCGGGGGACTGACCAAGAGACCCAGTACTTC. Protein sequence: CASSYRGTDQETQYF.

This clone appeared once. This rearrangement joins TRBV19 to TRBJ1-5; tentatively, D is TRBD1 (6 bases). Trimming cost V 7 bases and J 2 bases, with 15 bases left between them. This CDR3 has 15 residues. Germline assignment: CDR1 LNHDA and CDR2 SQIVND (reference sequence). CDR3 in DNA: TGTGCCAGTACCGGTCGGGACAAGGGCAATCAGCCCCAGCATTTT. It encodes CASTGRDKGNQPQHF.

J is TRBJ2-3 and V is TRBV11-2; 7 nucleotides align to TRBD1. Germline CDR1 and CDR2: SGHAT and FQNNGV. The J segment lost 1 base and the V segment lost 8 bases, leaving 6 bases of the junction unmatched. The CDR3 has 14 amino acids. The chain's CDR3 is CASANRGGTDTQYF. The CDR3 DNA is TGTGCCAGCGCAAACAGGGGAGGCACAGATACGCAGTATTTT.

The rearrangement joins TRBV7-2 to TRBJ2-2, with D hard to call. The germline V gene encodes CDR1 SGHTA and CDR2 FQGNSA. CDR3 length equals 13 residues. V was clipped by 2 bases and J by 6 bases, with 7 bases between them. CDR3 region: CASSLTAPGELFF. The CDR3 DNA sequence: TGTGCCAGCAGCTTAACCGCGCCCGGGGAGCTGTTTTTT. The full variable domain, rest sourced from reference TRBV7-2 and TRBJ2-2, is GAGVSQSPSNKVTEKGKDVELRCDPISGHTALYWYRQSLGQGLEFLIYFQGNSAPDKSGLPSDRFSAERTGGSVSTLTIQRTQQEDSAVYLCASSLTAPGELFFGEGSRLTVL.

V usage is TRBV29-1 and J usage is TRBJ2-1; D remains unclear. The length of the CDR3 is 13 residues. Per germline, CDR1 SQVTM and CDR2 ANQGSEA. Trimming stripped 4 bases from V and 1 base from J, with 8 bases between. The chain's CDR3 is CSVASTSYNEQFF. In nucleotides, the CDR3 is TGCAGCGTTGCCTCCACGTCCTACAATGAGCAGTTCTTC.

This clone was counted only a few times. The CDR3 protein is CAWSKIAGEAFF. CDR3 nucleotide sequence: TGTGCCTGGAGCAAGATCGCGGGTGAAGCTTTCTTT. The chain has TRBV30 and TRBJ1-1; D gene uncertain. The V gene lost 3 bases and the J gene lost 7 bases, with 12 bases spanning the gap. The V gene's germline CDR1 is GTSNPN and CDR2 SVGIG (reference sequence). The length of the CDR3 is 12 residues.

This clone was seen a few times. The V and J genes are TRBV12-5 and TRBJ1-1, with D possibly TRBD1 on 6 matching bases. V dropped 7 bases and J dropped 0 bases, with 9 bases sitting between them. Germline V lookup: CDR1 LGHNT, CDR2 FRNRAP. CDR3 length equals 13 residues. CDR3 sequence reads: CASVGQLNTEAFF. As DNA, the CDR3 is TGTGCTAGTGTTGGACAGTTGAACACTGAAGCTTTCTTT.

The CDR3, as DNA: TGTGCCACCAACGCACAGGTTGGGGAAGCTTTCTTT. The encoded protein is CATNAQVGEAFF. The gene calls are TRBV10-3 and TRBJ1-1, with TRBD1 as a possible D gene (5 bases). Trimming cost V 10 bases and J 8 bases, with 17 bases left between them. Germline V gene sequence: CDR1 ENHRY, CDR2 SYGVKD. The length of the CDR3 is 12 residues.

The chain couples TRBV27 to TRBJ2-1; D is unclear. The CDR3 contains 16 residues. Germline CDR1 reads MNHEY; CDR2 reads SMNVEV (reference sequence). Trimming stripped 2 bases from V and 0 bases from J, with 11 bases between. The CDR3 sequence is CASSLEQYRSYNEQFF. In DNA form, the CDR3 reads TGTGCCAGCAGTTTAGAACAGTACCGCTCCTACAATGAGCAGTTCTTC.

The gene calls are TRBV6-1 and TRBJ2-3, with TRBD1 as a possible D gene (5 bases). V lost 6 bases to trimming and J lost 2 bases, with 12 bases between them. CDR3 length equals 14 residues. Germline CDR1 MNHNS, CDR2 SASEGT. CDR3 nucleotide sequence: TGTGCCAGCAGACAGACAGTTACCACAGATACGCAGTATTTT. Its translation is CASRQTVTTDTQYF.

This chain joins TRBV5-1 and TRBJ2-7, with no clear D. Germline CDR1 SGHRS, CDR2 YFSETQ. V shed 0 bases and J shed 3 bases, with 10 bases lying between them. The CDR3 spans 14 residues. The CDR3 DNA reads TGCGCCAGCAGCTTGGGCAGTCTGAACTACGAGCAGTACTTC. Translation: CASSLGSLNYEQYF.

The chain combines TRBV18 with TRBJ2-1; TRBD2 matches at 14 bases. Germline CDR1 is KGHSH and CDR2 is LQKENI. The length of the CDR3 is 18 residues. Trimming cost V 2 bases and J 9 bases; bases outside gene matches: 12. The CDR3 sequence: CASSPRRLAGGPGSEQFF. The CDR3 DNA follows: TGTGCCAGCTCACCAAGGAGACTAGCGGGAGGGCCGGGTAGTGAGCAGTTCTTC.

This clone was picked up a small number of times. The V gene is TRBV5-1, the J gene TRBJ1-1; maybe TRBD1 (5 bases). This CDR3 has 13 residues. Germline-derived CDR1 and CDR2 are SGHRS and YFSETQ. V was cut by 0 bases and J by 8 bases, with 11 bases left in between. CDR3 in amino acids: CASSLGQIKEAFF. The CDR3 DNA reads TGCGCCAGCAGCTTGGGACAGATAAAAGAAGCTTTCTTT.

The chain joins TRBV18 to TRBJ2-3; no clear D gene. Germline values: CDR1 KGHSH, CDR2 LQKENI. Trimming took 2 bases from V and 0 from J, leaving 9 bases between them. This CDR3 spans 15 amino acids. In DNA, the CDR3 is TGTGCCAGCTCACCAGGTTTATCCAGCACAGATACGCAGTATTTT. This codes for CASSPGLSSTDTQYF. The full variable domain, in which reference TRBV18 and TRBJ2-3 provide the parts outside the CDR3, is NAGVMQNPRHLVRRRGQEARLRCSPMKGHSHVYWYRQLPEEGLKFMVYLQKENIIDESGMPKERFSAEFPKEGPSILRIQQVVRGDSAAYFCASSPGLSSTDTQYFGPGTRLTVL.

V is TRBV14 and J is TRBJ2-6; unclear D gene. This CDR3 is built from 16 residues. V was trimmed by 4 bases and J by 0 bases, leaving 10 bases between them. CDR1 SGHDN and CDR2 FVKESK come from the germline V gene. CDR3 sequence: CASSLLQTSGANVLTF. CDR3 sequence (DNA): TGTGCCAGCAGCCTCCTCCAGACCTCTGGGGCCAACGTCCTGACTTTC.

This clone showed up just once. CDR3 nucleotides: TGTGCCAGCAGTTTTTCCCGGGGCAAAAACATTCAGTACTTC. This sequence encodes CASSFSRGKNIQYF. V usage is TRBV28 and J usage is TRBJ2-4, with D possibly TRBD2 on 5 matching bases. This CDR3 comprises 14 residues. Trimming took 3 bases from V and 3 from J, leaving 9 bases between them. The V gene's germline CDR1 is MDHEN and CDR2 SYDVKM.

The V call is TRBV27, the J call TRBJ2-1; D is unresolved. The CDR3 covers 14 residues. Trimming cost V 2 bases and J 4 bases, with 9 bases left between them. Germline V gives CDR1 MNHEY, CDR2 SMNVEV (reference sequence). The CDR3 here is CASSLRRQYNEQFF. The CDR3 nucleotides read TGTGCCAGCAGTTTAAGGCGGCAATACAATGAGCAGTTCTTC.

The sample holds a few counts of this clone. This sequence joins TRBV11-2 and TRBJ2-7; 11 positions match TRBD1. After removal of 2 bases from V and 3 bases from J, the junction contained 3 bases not matched to a gene. This CDR3 spans 15 amino acids. Germline V lookup: CDR1 SGHAT, CDR2 FQNNGV. CDR3 coding DNA: TGTGCCAGCAGCTTAAGGACAGGGGGCGTCTACGAGCAGTACTTC. It encodes CASSLRTGGVYEQYF.

V usage is TRBV25-1 and J usage is TRBJ2-2, with TRBD1 matching 7 bases. V trimming: 2 bases; J trimming: 4 bases; junction bases outside the gene matches: 7. There are 16 residues in the CDR3. Germline V gene lookup returns CDR1 MGHDK and CDR2 SYGVNS. Here the CDR3 reads CASSESVTGTTGELFF. The CDR3 bases are TGTGCCAGCAGTGAAAGCGTGACAGGGACCACCGGGGAGCTGTTTTTT.

The rearrangement joins TRBV7-6 to TRBJ2-5; D uncertain. Germline values: CDR1 SGHVS, CDR2 FNYEAQ. The CDR3 contains 12 residues. Trimming pared 1 base from V and 2 bases from J, leaving 2 bases between. The CDR3 DNA reads TGTGCCAGCAGCTTAGGTCAAGAGACCCAGTACTTC. It translates to CASSLGQETQYF.

This chain uses TRBV6-1 with TRBJ2-3; the D gene is possibly TRBD2 (6 bases). Germline assignment: CDR1 MNHNS and CDR2 SASEGT. This CDR3 spans 15 amino acids. The germline V and J ends were trimmed by 5 bases and 0 bases, with 12 bases remaining between them. The DNA of the CDR3 is TGTGCCAGCAGTATAGCGGAGACTAGCACAGATACGCAGTATTTT. Translation: CASSIAETSTDTQYF.

The chain carries TRBV2 and TRBJ2-2; 9 bases match TRBD2. The V and J ends lost 4 bases and 1 base, in that order; junction bases with no gene match: 22. Germline-derived CDR1 and CDR2 are SNHLY and FYNNEI. The CDR3 runs 22 residues. CDR3: CASSVPSQWYSSGKWNTGELFF. The DNA for the CDR3 is TGTGCCAGCAGTGTGCCCTCTCAATGGTACTCTAGCGGGAAGTGGAACACCGGGGAGCTGTTTTTT. The variable domain in full, completed from reference TRBV2 and TRBJ2-2, reads EPEVTQTPSHQVTQMGQEVILRCVPISNHLYFYWYRQILGQKVEFLVSFYNNEISEKSEIFDDQFSVERPDGSNFTLKIRSTKLEDSAMYFCASSVPSQWYSSGKWNTGELFFGEGSRLTVL.